The rows below give T cell receptor beta chains drawn from one sample of a study of shared clonotypes between healthy human individuals. Method: immunoSEQ multiplex PCR; TCRdb's copy keeps in-frame clones and lacks some. The sample holds about 1.5 million clones, approximately 97% seen once. Sequences were obtained from naive CD4+ T cells sorted from blood. These receptors came from a man aged 30 to 39 in good health. Each CDR3 is given with its conserved first and last residue. The D gene is left open where the match is weak. Not all rows give a size; the values are once, few, many and, for expanded clones, a class.

d_call j_call v_call clone_size cdr3_nt cdr3_aa
- TRBJ2-3 TRBV27 - TGTGCCAGCAGTTTTAGCTCTGGCAGCACAGATACGCAGTATTTT CASSFSSGSTDTQYF
TRBD2 TRBJ2-7 TRBV5-6 once TGTGCCAGCATACGGCGGGGGGCGATCTACGAGCAGTACTTC CASIRRGAIYEQYF
- TRBJ2-7 TRBV11-2 - TGTGCCAGCAGCCCACTGGGCAGGTCCACCTACGAGCAGTACTTC CASSPLGRSTYEQYF
- TRBJ1-4 TRBV21-1 - TGTGCCAGCAGCCAGACGGGTTCGACTAATGAAAAACTGTTTTTT CASSQTGSTNEKLFF
- TRBJ2-2 TRBV28 - TGTGCCAGCAGTTTATTTCATTTTGGGGGCGCGAACACCGGGGAGCTGTTTTTT CASSLFHFGGANTGELFF
- TRBJ2-7 TRBV11-2 - TGTGCCAGCAGCTTGGGTATTGGTGGCTCCTACGAGCAGTACTTC CASSLGIGGSYEQYF
- TRBJ1-1 TRBV6-6 once TGTGCCAGCAATATACTGAAAGGGGAATGGACTGAAGCTTTCTTT CASNILKGEWTEAFF
- TRBJ2-1 TRBV11-2 - TGTGCCAGCAGCTTAGATCGGAGCGCTGAGCAGTTCTTC CASSLDRSAEQFF
- TRBJ2-1 TRBV29-1 - TGCAGCGCCGAGGGGCAGGTCCATGAGCAGTTCTTC CSAEGQVHEQFF
- TRBJ2-3 TRBV5-5 - TGTGCCAGCAGCTTGGCCTTATTGGGAACTAGCACAGATACGCAGTATTTT CASSLALLGTSTDTQYF
- TRBJ2-2 TRBV15 - TGTGCCAGCCAGACAGATCCCACCGGGGAGCTGTTTTTT CASQTDPTGELFF
TRBD2 TRBJ2-5 TRBV7-9 - TGTGCCAGCAGCCTAGGGGCGGCGGGAGGGTTACAAGAGACCCAGTACTTC CASSLGAAGGLQETQYF
- TRBJ2-5 TRBV15 - TGTGCCACCAGCAGAGATAGGGGGAGAAGGGGAGAGACCCAGTACTTC CATSRDRGRRGETQYF
- TRBJ1-5 TRBV5-6 once TGTGCCAGCAGCTTGGACAAGAATCAGCCCCAGCATTTT CASSLDKNQPQHF
- TRBJ2-1 TRBV4-3 - TGCGCCAGCAGCCCCAATCTAGCATTTTTCGACAATGAGCAGTTCTTC CASSPNLAFFDNEQFF
TRBD2 TRBJ2-3 TRBV13 once TGTGCCAGCAGCTTCCGACTAGCGAGAAACACAGATACGCAGTATTTT CASSFRLARNTDTQYF
- TRBJ1-5 TRBV16 - TGTGCCAGCAATCAGCTAGGGGGGCAGCCCCAGCATTTT CASNQLGGQPQHF
- TRBJ2-6 TRBV5-4 - TGTGCCAGCAGCCCTACGGGCAGGGGCCCGTCTGGGGCCAACGTCCTGACTTTC CASSPTGRGPSGANVLTF
- TRBJ1-4 TRBV5-1 - TGCGCCAGCAGCTTGGGCGGCGAGAATGAAAAACTGTTTTTT CASSLGGENEKLFF
TRBD1 TRBJ1-5 TRBV19 few TGTGCCAGTAGTACGCGAACCGGGACAGGGAATCAGCCCCAGCATTTT CASSTRTGTGNQPQHF
TRBD2 TRBJ2-1 TRBV29-1 - TGCAGCGCCCTCTACTGGGGCGGGAGCAGTAATGAGCAGTTCTTC CSALYWGGSSNEQFF
TRBD1 TRBJ2-7 TRBV7-3 - TGTGCCAGCAGCTATTCACAGGGGATGGAGCAGTACTTC CASSYSQGMEQYF
TRBD1 TRBJ1-1 TRBV7-2 - TGTGCCAGCAGCGCGAGTCACTACCGACAGGGGTATACTGAAGCTTTCTTT CASSASHYRQGYTEAFF
- TRBJ2-1 TRBV27 - TGTGCCAGCAGTCTTAATTACAATGAGCAGTTCTTC CASSLNYNEQFF
- TRBJ1-1 TRBV7-2 - TGTGCCAGCAGCCCCGGGTGGGACACTGAAGCTTTCTTT CASSPGWDTEAFF
- TRBJ2-3 TRBV5-6 - TGTGCCAGCAGCTTGGGGGTTCAGGGTTCGCAGTATTTT CASSLGVQGSQYF
- TRBJ1-1 TRBV18 once TGTGCCAGCTCACCGATAGAACAGGGTGGAAGGACTGAAGCTTTCTTT CASSPIEQGGRTEAFF
- TRBJ1-3 TRBV10-3 - TGTGCCATCAGTGAGGCAACCGGAAACACCATATATTTT CAISEATGNTIYF
TRBD1 TRBJ2-5 TRBV5-8 - TGTGCCAGCATCATAGACAGGGGAGGAGAGACCCAGTACTTC CASIIDRGGETQYF
- TRBJ2-1 TRBV4-1 - TGCGCCAGCAGCCAAGACCAGGGCCTGAGCTCCTACAATGAGCAGTTCTTC CASSQDQGLSSYNEQFF
TRBD1 TRBJ1-5 TRBV5-6 - TGTGCCAGCAGCTTCCGAACAGGGGGTTATCAGCCCCAGCATTTT CASSFRTGGYQPQHF
TRBD2 TRBJ2-1 TRBV6-5 - TGTGCCAGCAGTTCCCCTAGCGGGGCGTACAATGAGCAGTTCTTC CASSSPSGAYNEQFF
- TRBJ1-1 TRBV6-5 - TGTGCCAGCAGCGCAGGGAACACTGAAGCTTTCTTT CASSAGNTEAFF
- TRBJ2-7 TRBV6-5 - TGTGCCAGCAGTTTCTCCGCCCCGGGACAAGGTCACGAGCAGTACTTC CASSFSAPGQGHEQYF
TRBD1 TRBJ1-2 TRBV27 - TGTGCCAGCAGTTTATCGGGGACAGCCTTGGCCTATGGCTACACCTTC CASSLSGTALAYGYTF
- TRBJ1-1 TRBV29-1 few TGCAGCGTAGCACAGGGCACTGAAGCTTTCTTT CSVAQGTEAFF
- TRBJ2-4 TRBV5-1 - TGCGCCAGCAGCTTGCAGGGGATGATTGGCAAAAACATTCAGTACTTC CASSLQGMIGKNIQYF
TRBD1 TRBJ1-1 TRBV6-5 - TGTGCCAGCAGTTACTCAACAGGGGGCCCTGAAGCTTTCTTT CASSYSTGGPEAFF
TRBD2 TRBJ2-2 TRBV7-2 - TGTGCCAGCAGCTTAGAGGGGACTAGCGGGACCGGGGAGCTGTTTTTT CASSLEGTSGTGELFF
- TRBJ2-5 TRBV28 - TGTGCCAGCAGTTTAGAGGTTCCGAAGACCCAGTACTTC CASSLEVPKTQYF
- TRBJ2-7 TRBV27 - TGTGCCAGCATGGGTCGTGGGTACGAGCAGTACTTC CASMGRGYEQYF
TRBD1 TRBJ1-1 TRBV18 - TGTGCCAGCTCAGCAAACAGGGGTGACACTGAAGCTTTCTTT CASSANRGDTEAFF
TRBD2 TRBJ2-7 TRBV5-6 - TGTGCCAGCAGCTTACTAGCGGGAGCTTCCGTGAGGGAGCAGTACTTC CASSLLAGASVREQYF
- TRBJ1-3 TRBV29-1 - TGCAGCGTTGATTTTGCGGAAAGCGGACAAGCCCGCGCCATATATTTT CSVDFAESGQARAIYF
- TRBJ1-2 TRBV25-1 - TGTGCCAGCAGTGACGGGGGCCCCTATGGCTACACCTTC CASSDGGPYGYTF